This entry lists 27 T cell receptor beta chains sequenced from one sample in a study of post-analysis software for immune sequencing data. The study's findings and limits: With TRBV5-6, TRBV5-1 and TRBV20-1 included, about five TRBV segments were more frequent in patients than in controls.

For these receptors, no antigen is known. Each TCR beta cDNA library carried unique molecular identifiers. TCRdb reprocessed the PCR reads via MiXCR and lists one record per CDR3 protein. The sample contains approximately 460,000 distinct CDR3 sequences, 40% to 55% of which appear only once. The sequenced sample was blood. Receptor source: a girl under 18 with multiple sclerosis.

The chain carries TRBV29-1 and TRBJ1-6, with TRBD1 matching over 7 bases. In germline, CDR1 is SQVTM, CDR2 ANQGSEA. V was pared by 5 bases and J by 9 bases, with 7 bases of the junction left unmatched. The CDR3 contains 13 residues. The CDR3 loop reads CSVRWQGGSPLHF. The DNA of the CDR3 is TGCAGCGTTCGTTGGCAGGGGGGTTCACCCCTCCACTTT.

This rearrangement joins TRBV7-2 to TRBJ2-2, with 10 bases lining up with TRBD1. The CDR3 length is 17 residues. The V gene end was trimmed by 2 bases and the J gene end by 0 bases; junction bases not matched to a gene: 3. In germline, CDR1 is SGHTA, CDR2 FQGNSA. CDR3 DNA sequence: TGTGCCAGCAGCTTATTGGGGACAGGGGCGAACACCGGGGAGCTGTTTTTT. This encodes CASSLLGTGANTGELFF.

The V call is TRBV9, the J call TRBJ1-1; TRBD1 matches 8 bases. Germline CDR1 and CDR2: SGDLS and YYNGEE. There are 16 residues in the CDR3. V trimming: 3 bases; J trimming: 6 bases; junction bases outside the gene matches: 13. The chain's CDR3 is CASSAEIGQGRAEAFF. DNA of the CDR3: TGTGCCAGCAGCGCGGAAATCGGACAGGGAAGGGCTGAAGCTTTCTTT.

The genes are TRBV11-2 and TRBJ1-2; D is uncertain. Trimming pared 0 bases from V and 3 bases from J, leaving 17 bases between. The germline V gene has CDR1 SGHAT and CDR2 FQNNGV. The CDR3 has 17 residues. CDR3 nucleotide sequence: TGTGCCAGCAGCTTAGACCGAAAAGGACCCTGGGACTATGGCTACACCTTC. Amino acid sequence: CASSLDRKGPWDYGYTF.

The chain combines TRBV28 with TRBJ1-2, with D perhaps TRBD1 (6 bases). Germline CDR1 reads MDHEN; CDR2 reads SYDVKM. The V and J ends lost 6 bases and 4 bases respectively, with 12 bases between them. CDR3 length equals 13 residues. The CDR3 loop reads CASRPGGRYGYTF. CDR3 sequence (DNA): TGTGCCAGCAGACCGGGGGGCCGCTATGGCTACACCTTC.

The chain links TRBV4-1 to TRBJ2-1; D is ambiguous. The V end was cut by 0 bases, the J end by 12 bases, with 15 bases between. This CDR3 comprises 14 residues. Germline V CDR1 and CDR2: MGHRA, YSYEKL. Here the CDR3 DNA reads TGCGCCAGCAGCCAAGAATTAGTAAGCGCCTTGCAGTTCTTC. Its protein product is CASSQELVSALQFF.

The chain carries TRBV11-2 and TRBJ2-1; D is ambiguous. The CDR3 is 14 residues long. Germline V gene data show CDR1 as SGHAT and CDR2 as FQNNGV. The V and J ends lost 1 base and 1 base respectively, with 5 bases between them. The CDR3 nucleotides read TGTGCCAGCAGCTTAGTGGTATCCTACAATGAGCAGTTCTTC. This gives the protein CASSLVVSYNEQFF.

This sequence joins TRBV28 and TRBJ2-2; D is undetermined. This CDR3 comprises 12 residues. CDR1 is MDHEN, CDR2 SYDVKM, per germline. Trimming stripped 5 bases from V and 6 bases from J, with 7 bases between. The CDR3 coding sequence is TGTGCCAGCAGTGGACGGTCCGGGGAGCTGTTTTTT. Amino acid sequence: CASSGRSGELFF. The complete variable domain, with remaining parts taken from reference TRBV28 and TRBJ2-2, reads DVKVTQSSRYLVKRTGEKVFLECVQDMDHENMFWYRQDPGLGLRLIYFSYDVKMKEKGDIPEGYSVSREKKERFSLILESASTNQTSMYLCASSGRSGELFFGEGSRLTVL.

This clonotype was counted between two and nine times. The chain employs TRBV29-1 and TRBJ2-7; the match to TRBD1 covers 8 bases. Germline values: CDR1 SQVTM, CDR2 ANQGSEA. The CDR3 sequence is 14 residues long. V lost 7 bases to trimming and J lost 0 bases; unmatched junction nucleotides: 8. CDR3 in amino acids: CSAMIGTGSYEQYF. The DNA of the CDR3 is TGCAGCGCCATGATCGGGACAGGCTCCTACGAGCAGTACTTC.

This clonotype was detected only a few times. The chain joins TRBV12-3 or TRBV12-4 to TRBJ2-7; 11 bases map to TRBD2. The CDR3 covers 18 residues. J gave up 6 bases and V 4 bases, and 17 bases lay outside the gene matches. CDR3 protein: CASSSPPPTSGSKIEQYF. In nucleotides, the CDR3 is TGTGCCAGCAGTTCCCCGCCCCCCACTAGCGGGAGTAAGATCGAGCAGTACTTC.

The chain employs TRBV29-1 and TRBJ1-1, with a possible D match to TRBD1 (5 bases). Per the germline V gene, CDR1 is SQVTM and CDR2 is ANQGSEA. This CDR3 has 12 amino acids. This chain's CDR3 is CTCGTVNTEAFF. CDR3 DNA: TGCACTTGCGGGACGGTGAACACTGAAGCTTTCTTT.

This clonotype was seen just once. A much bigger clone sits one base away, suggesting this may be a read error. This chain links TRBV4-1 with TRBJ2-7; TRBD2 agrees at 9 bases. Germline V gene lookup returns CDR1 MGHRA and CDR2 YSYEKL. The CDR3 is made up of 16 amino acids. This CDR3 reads CANSQDPGTSFYEQYF. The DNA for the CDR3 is TGCGCCAACAGCCAGGACCCCGGGACTAGCTTCTACGAGCAGTACTTC.

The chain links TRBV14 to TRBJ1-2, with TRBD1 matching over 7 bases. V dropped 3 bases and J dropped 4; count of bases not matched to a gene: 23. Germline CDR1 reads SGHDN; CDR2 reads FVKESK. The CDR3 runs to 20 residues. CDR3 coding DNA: TGTGCCAGCAGCCAGTATTCTAATGCGCTCCCGGGACAGAGTTCCTATGGCTACACCTTC. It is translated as CASSQYSNALPGQSSYGYTF.

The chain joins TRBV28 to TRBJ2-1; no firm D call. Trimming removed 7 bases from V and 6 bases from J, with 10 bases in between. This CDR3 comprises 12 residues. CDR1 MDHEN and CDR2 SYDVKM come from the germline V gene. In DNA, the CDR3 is TGTGCCAGCATTCACCAAGGCAATGAGCAGTTCTTC. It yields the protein CASIHQGNEQFF.

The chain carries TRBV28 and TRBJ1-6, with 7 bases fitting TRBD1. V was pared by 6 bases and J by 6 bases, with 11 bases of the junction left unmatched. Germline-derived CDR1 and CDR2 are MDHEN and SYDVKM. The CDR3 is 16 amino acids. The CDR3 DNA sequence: TGTGCCAGCAGCACGACAGGGCTGAACCGTAATTCACCCCTCCACTTT. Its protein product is CASSTTGLNRNSPLHF.

CDR3 nucleotide sequence: TGTGCCAGCAGTTTAGGCGGTCGTCCCTACAATGAGCAGTTCTTC. Amino acids: CASSLGGRPYNEQFF. J is TRBJ2-1 and V is TRBV28, with unresolved D. The CDR3 is made up of 15 amino acids. CDR1 is MDHEN, CDR2 SYDVKM, per germline. Trimming cost V 2 bases and J 2 bases, with 10 bases left between them.

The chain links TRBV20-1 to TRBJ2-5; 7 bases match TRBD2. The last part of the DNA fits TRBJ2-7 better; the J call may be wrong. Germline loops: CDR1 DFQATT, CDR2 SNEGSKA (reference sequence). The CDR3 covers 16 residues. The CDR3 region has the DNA TGCAGTGCGGGGGGGGAGGGAATTCCCCTTTCCTACGAGCAGTACTTC. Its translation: CSAGGEGIPLSYEQYF.

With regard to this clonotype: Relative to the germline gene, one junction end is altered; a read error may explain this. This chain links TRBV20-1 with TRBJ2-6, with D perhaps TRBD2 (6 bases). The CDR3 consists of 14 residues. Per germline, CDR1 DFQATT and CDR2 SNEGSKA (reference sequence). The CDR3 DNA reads TGCAGTGCTAGAGATCACGGGGGTGGCAACGTCCGGACTTTC. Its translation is CSARDHGGGNVRTF.

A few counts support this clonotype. DNA for the CDR3: TGCAGCGGAGATGCTGGGGGGCGGCAGTTCTTC. Amino acids: CSGDAGGRQFF. This chain connects TRBV29-1 to TRBJ2-1; D possibly matches TRBD1 or TRBD2 (6 bases each). The V gene's germline CDR1 is SQVTM and CDR2 ANQGSEA. The V and J ends lost 7 bases and 12 bases respectively, with 16 bases between them. There are 11 residues in the CDR3.

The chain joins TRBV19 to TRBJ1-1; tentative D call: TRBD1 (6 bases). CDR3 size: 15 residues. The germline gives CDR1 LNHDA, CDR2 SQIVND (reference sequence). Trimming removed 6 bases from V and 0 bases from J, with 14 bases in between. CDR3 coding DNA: TGTGCCAGTAGCAGATCAAGGGGGATGAACACTGAAGCTTTCTTT. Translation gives CASSRSRGMNTEAFF.

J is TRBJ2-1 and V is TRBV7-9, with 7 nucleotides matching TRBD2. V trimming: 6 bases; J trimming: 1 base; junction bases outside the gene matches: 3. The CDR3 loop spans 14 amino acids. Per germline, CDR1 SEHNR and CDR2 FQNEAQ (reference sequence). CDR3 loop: CASRTAGSYNEQFF. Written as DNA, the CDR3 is TGTGCCAGCAGGACAGCGGGATCCTACAATGAGCAGTTCTTC.

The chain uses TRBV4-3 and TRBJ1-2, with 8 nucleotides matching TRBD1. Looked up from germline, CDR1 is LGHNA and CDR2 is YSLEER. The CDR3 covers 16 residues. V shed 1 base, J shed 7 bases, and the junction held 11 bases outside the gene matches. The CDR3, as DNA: TGCGCCAGCAGCCAAGGGACAGGGTGGGATCTTGGTGGCTACACCTTC. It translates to CASSQGTGWDLGGYTF.

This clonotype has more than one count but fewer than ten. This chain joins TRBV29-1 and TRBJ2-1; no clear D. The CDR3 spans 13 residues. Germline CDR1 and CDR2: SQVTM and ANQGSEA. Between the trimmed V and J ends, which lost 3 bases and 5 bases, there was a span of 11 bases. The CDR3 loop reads CSVETGPNNEQFF. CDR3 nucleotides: TGCAGCGTTGAGACCGGACCAAACAATGAGCAGTTCTTC.

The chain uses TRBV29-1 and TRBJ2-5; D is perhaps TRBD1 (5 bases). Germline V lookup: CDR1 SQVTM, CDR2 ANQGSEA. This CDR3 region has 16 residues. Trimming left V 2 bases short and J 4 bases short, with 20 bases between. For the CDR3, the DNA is TGCAGCGTTGAAAGGCGCAGACAGAGGTCCGCAGAGACCCAGTACTTC. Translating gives CSVERRRQRSAETQYF.

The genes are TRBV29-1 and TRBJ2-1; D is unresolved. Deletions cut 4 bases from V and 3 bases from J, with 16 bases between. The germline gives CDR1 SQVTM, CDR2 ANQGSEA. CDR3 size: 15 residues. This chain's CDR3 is CSVASGVSGYNEQFF. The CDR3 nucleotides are TGCAGCGTTGCCTCGGGTGTAAGTGGCTACAATGAGCAGTTCTTC.

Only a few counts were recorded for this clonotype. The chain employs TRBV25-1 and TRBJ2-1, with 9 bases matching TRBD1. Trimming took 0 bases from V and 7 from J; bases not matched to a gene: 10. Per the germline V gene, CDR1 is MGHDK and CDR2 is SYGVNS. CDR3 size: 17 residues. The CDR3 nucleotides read TGTGCCAGCAGTGAATATTCCGGGACAGGGTTTGATAATGAGCAGTTCTTC. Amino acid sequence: CASSEYSGTGFDNEQFF.

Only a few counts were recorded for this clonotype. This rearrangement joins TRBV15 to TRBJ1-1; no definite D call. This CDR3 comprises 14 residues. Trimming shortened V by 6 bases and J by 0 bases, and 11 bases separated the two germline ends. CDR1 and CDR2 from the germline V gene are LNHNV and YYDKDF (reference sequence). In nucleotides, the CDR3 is TGTGCCACCAGGTTTGAAGGGATGAACACTGAAGCTTTCTTT. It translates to CATRFEGMNTEAFF. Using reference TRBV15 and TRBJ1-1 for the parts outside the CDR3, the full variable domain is DAMVIQNPRYQVTQFGKPVTLSCSQTLNHNVMYWYQQKSSQAPKLLFHYYDKDFNNEADTPDNFQSRRPNTSFCFLDIRSPGLGDTAMYLCATRFEGMNTEAFFGQGTRLTVV.